This TCR beta chain was recovered during a study of CD8 T cells in ankylosing spondylitis. Study-wide findings and caveats: Disease-linked clones reportedly showed significant enrichment in matched ankylosing spondylitis synovial fluid. Reactive arthritis synovial fluid and blood were previously reported to contain some motif variants. One TCR beta motif, made up of roughly eight highly homologous variants, appeared characteristic of ankylosing spondylitis blood.

The CDR3 runs 14 residues. After removal of 2 bases from V and 6 bases from J, the junction contained 2 bases not matched to a gene. From germline, CDR1 is SGHTA and CDR2 FQGNSA. TCRdb reprocessed the 5' RACE reads via MiXCR and lists one record per CDR3 protein. The sample yields 90,000 to 120,000 distinct CDR3 sequences, approximately 25% seen once. As to this clonotype: Its matching antigen is unknown.

This TCR was recovered from a male donor with ankylosing spondylitis. The chain is built from TRBV7-2 and TRBJ1-3; TRBD1 matches 9 bases. Sequences were obtained from synovial fluid, either unsorted or a sorted T cell fraction (not recorded which). The chain's CDR3 is CASSLRTGENTIYF. CDR3 in DNA: TGTGCCAGCAGCTTACGGACAGGGGAAAACACCATATATTTT.